This TCR beta chain was sequenced during a study of CD8 T cells in ankylosing spondylitis. Study-level findings and limits: Significant enrichment of disease-linked clones was reportedly seen in matched ankylosing spondylitis synovial fluid. Among TCR beta sequences, a motif of about 8 highly homologous variants appeared characteristic of ankylosing spondylitis blood.

The CDR3 covers 13 residues. Germline V lookup: CDR1 SQVTM, CDR2 ANQGSEA. As for this clonotype: What it binds is unknown.

Quantitative 5'-RACE was performed with molecular barcodes, and it yielded the TCR beta libraries. TCRdb passed the 5' RACE reads through MiXCR, listing each CDR3 protein once. The sample lists about 220,000 distinct CDR3 sequences, around 24% occurring once. This receptor was taken from a male donor with ankylosing spondylitis or in good health (not recorded which). Sequencing was carried out using blood, either unsorted or a sorted T cell fraction (not recorded which). The chain employs TRBV29-1 and TRBJ2-1; TRBD2 agrees at 8 bases. Written as DNA, the CDR3 is TGCACCGGGGGGACTAGGTCCTACAATGAGCAGTTCTTC. It specifies CTGGTRSYNEQFF.